Listed below are T cell receptor beta chains from one sample, sequenced in a study of vaccination effects on CD4 cells after COVID-19. No cognate antigen is known for these TCRs. This table comes from immunoSEQ multiplex PCR, and its TCRdb copy is limited to in-frame clones, with some not included. The table records 20,000 to 25,000 clones, around 70% of them present only once. The sequencing used CD4+ T cells from PBMCs cultured with SARS-CoV-2 spike peptides, collected after COVID-19 vaccination. These receptors all stem from a human donor who received a COVID-19 vaccine. Each CDR3 is given with its conserved first and last residue. A D gene is named only where the DNA matches it firmly. Size values are once, few and many counts, or a class for expanded clones, and some rows have none.

j_call: TRBJ2-7
d_call: .
clone_size: .
v_call: TRBV19
cdr3_length: 16
cdr3_aa: CASSIDAGPGGYEQYF
cdr3_nt: TGTGCCAGTAGTATAGACGCGGGGCCCGGGGGTTACGAGCAGTACTTC

j_call: TRBJ2-7
d_call: TRBD2
clone_size: .
v_call: TRBV14
cdr3_length: 15
cdr3_aa: CASSQLAGGSYEQYF
cdr3_nt: TGTGCCAGCAGCCAACTAGCGGGGGGGTCCTACGAGCAGTACTTC

j_call: TRBJ1-1
d_call: .
clone_size: .
v_call: TRBV14
cdr3_length: 14
cdr3_aa: CASSQYFGGSEAFF
cdr3_nt: TGTGCCAGCAGCCAATATTTCGGAGGGTCTGAAGCTTTCTTT

j_call: TRBJ1-1
d_call: TRBD1
clone_size: .
v_call: TRBV15
cdr3_length: 14
cdr3_aa: CATSRGQGLTEAFF
cdr3_nt: TGTGCCACCAGCAGAGGACAGGGGCTGACTGAAGCTTTCTTT

j_call: TRBJ2-1
d_call: .
clone_size: .
v_call: TRBV3-1/TRBV3-2
cdr3_length: 15
cdr3_aa: CASSTPVATYNEQFF
cdr3_nt: TGTGCCAGCAGTACCCCGGTCGCCACCTACAATGAGCAGTTCTTC

j_call: TRBJ2-5
d_call: TRBD2
clone_size: .
v_call: TRBV5-4
cdr3_length: 14
cdr3_aa: CASGPGRERETQYF
cdr3_nt: TGTGCCAGCGGCCCTGGGCGGGAGAGGGAGACCCAGTACTTC

j_call: TRBJ2-2
d_call: .
clone_size: .
v_call: TRBV4-1
cdr3_length: 15
cdr3_aa: CASSQLGGRAGELFF
cdr3_nt: TGCGCCAGCAGCCAATTAGGGGGACGGGCCGGGGAGCTGTTTTTT

j_call: TRBJ2-1
d_call: .
clone_size: few
v_call: TRBV7-7
cdr3_length: 15
cdr3_aa: CASSLAGFEGNEQFF
cdr3_nt: TGTGCCAGCAGCTTAGCAGGGTTCGAGGGAAATGAGCAGTTCTTC

j_call: TRBJ1-2
d_call: .
clone_size: .
v_call: TRBV3-1/TRBV3-2
cdr3_length: 17
cdr3_aa: CASSRYQNRRSNYGYTF
cdr3_nt: TGTGCCAGCAGCCGATACCAGAACCGCAGGAGTAACTATGGCTACACCTTC

j_call: TRBJ2-2
d_call: .
clone_size: .
v_call: TRBV19
cdr3_length: 14
cdr3_aa: CASSNTLNTGELFF
cdr3_nt: TGTGCCAGTAGTAACACCCTGAACACCGGGGAGCTGTTTTTT

j_call: TRBJ2-7
d_call: .
clone_size: .
v_call: TRBV6-5
cdr3_length: 11
cdr3_aa: CARGETGEQYF
cdr3_nt: TGTGCCAGGGGGGAGACGGGGGAGCAGTACTTC

j_call: TRBJ2-3
d_call: TRBD2
clone_size: .
v_call: TRBV14
cdr3_length: 17
cdr3_aa: CASSPRLGSGSTDTQYF
cdr3_nt: TGTGCCAGCAGCCCAAGACTGGGTAGCGGGAGTACTGATACGCAGTATTTT

j_call: TRBJ2-7
d_call: .
clone_size: .
v_call: TRBV19
cdr3_length: 13
cdr3_aa: CASSPTNRDEQYF
cdr3_nt: TGTGCCAGTAGTCCGACGAACAGGGACGAGCAGTACTTC

j_call: TRBJ1-1
d_call: TRBD1
clone_size: few
v_call: TRBV5-4
cdr3_length: 15
cdr3_aa: CASSSAGQGGTEAFF
cdr3_nt: TGTGCCAGCAGTTCTGCCGGACAGGGAGGAACTGAAGCTTTCTTT

j_call: TRBJ2-3
d_call: TRBD2
clone_size: .
v_call: TRBV3-1/TRBV3-2
cdr3_length: 17
cdr3_aa: CASSHYSGGWGTDTQYF
cdr3_nt: TGTGCCAGCAGCCATTATAGCGGGGGATGGGGCACAGATACGCAGTATTTT

j_call: TRBJ2-7
d_call: TRBD1
clone_size: medium-sized
v_call: TRBV19
cdr3_length: 14
cdr3_aa: CASSQTGGFYEQYF
cdr3_nt: TGTGCCAGTAGTCAGACAGGGGGCTTTTACGAGCAGTACTTC

j_call: TRBJ2-7
d_call: TRBD1
clone_size: .
v_call: TRBV3-1/TRBV3-2
cdr3_length: 15
cdr3_aa: CASSDTGTGGHEQYF
cdr3_nt: TGTGCCAGCAGCGACACCGGGACAGGGGGCCACGAGCAGTACTTC

j_call: TRBJ2-7
d_call: TRBD2
clone_size: few
v_call: TRBV11-2
cdr3_length: 14
cdr3_aa: CASSPEGGRGVQYF
cdr3_nt: TGTGCCAGCAGCCCCGAAGGCGGGAGGGGAGTGCAGTACTTC

j_call: TRBJ2-3
d_call: TRBD2
clone_size: few
v_call: TRBV4-2
cdr3_length: 16
cdr3_aa: CASSQEAGGGADTQYF
cdr3_nt: TGTGCCAGCAGCCAAGAAGCTGGCGGGGGGGCAGATACGCAGTATTTT

j_call: TRBJ2-7
d_call: .
clone_size: few
v_call: TRBV29-1
cdr3_length: 14
cdr3_aa: CSVEGNGNTGGRHF
cdr3_nt: TGCAGCGTTGAAGGAAACGGAAATACTGGGGGTCGGCACTTC

j_call: TRBJ2-5
d_call: TRBD2
clone_size: .
v_call: TRBV2
cdr3_length: 13
cdr3_aa: CASSVRGEETQYF
cdr3_nt: TGTGCCAGCAGTGTCCGGGGGGAGGAGACCCAGTACTTC

j_call: TRBJ2-5
d_call: .
clone_size: .
v_call: TRBV3-1/TRBV3-2
cdr3_length: 12
cdr3_aa: CASSAIGETQYF
cdr3_nt: TGTGCCAGCAGCGCCATAGGGGAGACCCAGTACTTC

j_call: TRBJ2-1
d_call: .
clone_size: once
v_call: TRBV11-2
cdr3_length: 18
cdr3_aa: CASSSTLREGGVWNEQFF
cdr3_nt: TGTGCCAGCAGCTCAACTCTCAGGGAGGGGGGTGTATGGAATGAGCAGTTCTTC

j_call: TRBJ1-1
d_call: TRBD1
clone_size: .
v_call: TRBV19
cdr3_length: 16
cdr3_aa: CASSTAMAGGNTEAFF
cdr3_nt: TGTGCCAGTAGTACTGCTATGGCAGGGGGGAACACTGAAGCTTTCTTT

j_call: TRBJ1-2
d_call: .
clone_size: few
v_call: TRBV6-1
cdr3_length: 14
cdr3_aa: CASSEGGGVRGYTF
cdr3_nt: TGTGCCAGCAGTGAAGGTGGTGGGGTGAGGGGCTACACCTTC

j_call: TRBJ2-4
d_call: .
clone_size: .
v_call: TRBV4-2
cdr3_length: 18
cdr3_aa: CASSQEVRLRVAKNIQYF
cdr3_nt: TGTGCCAGCAGCCAAGAGGTGCGACTGAGGGTCGCCAAAAACATTCAGTACTTC

j_call: TRBJ1-4
d_call: .
clone_size: .
v_call: TRBV15
cdr3_length: 11
cdr3_aa: CATGGGEKLFF
cdr3_nt: TGTGCCACCGGAGGGGGAGAAAAACTGTTTTTT

j_call: TRBJ2-7
d_call: .
clone_size: .
v_call: TRBV29-1
cdr3_length: 11
cdr3_aa: CSVQWGDGQYF
cdr3_nt: TGCAGCGTCCAGTGGGGAGATGGGCAGTACTTC

j_call: TRBJ2-1
d_call: .
clone_size: .
v_call: TRBV6-1
cdr3_length: 18
cdr3_aa: CASSESVSSSLSRNEQFF
cdr3_nt: TGTGCCAGCAGTGAAAGTGTGTCCAGTTCGCTGAGTCGGAATGAGCAGTTCTTC

j_call: TRBJ1-2
d_call: .
clone_size: .
v_call: TRBV25-1
cdr3_length: 14
cdr3_aa: CASSEGRNSYGYTF
cdr3_nt: TGTGCCAGCAGTGAAGGCAGAAACTCCTATGGCTACACCTTC

j_call: TRBJ1-1
d_call: .
clone_size: .
v_call: TRBV29-1
cdr3_length: 13
cdr3_aa: CSHSKGENTEAFF
cdr3_nt: TGCAGCCACTCGAAGGGGGAGAACACTGAAGCTTTCTTT

j_call: TRBJ2-2
d_call: TRBD2
clone_size: few
v_call: TRBV6-1
cdr3_length: 15
cdr3_aa: CASSELAGGPGELFF
cdr3_nt: TGTGCCAGCAGTGAATTAGCGGGGGGGCCCGGGGAGCTGTTTTTT

j_call: TRBJ2-7
d_call: TRBD1
clone_size: .
v_call: TRBV18
cdr3_length: 14
cdr3_aa: CASSPRDSNYEQYF
cdr3_nt: TGTGCCAGCTCACCGAGGGACAGCAACTACGAGCAGTACTTC

j_call: TRBJ1-3
d_call: .
clone_size: .
v_call: TRBV6-5
cdr3_length: 15
cdr3_aa: CASSYSHGGGNTIYF
cdr3_nt: TGTGCCAGCAGTTACTCCCATGGGGGCGGAAACACCATATATTTT

j_call: TRBJ2-1
d_call: TRBD2
clone_size: .
v_call: TRBV6-5
cdr3_length: 15
cdr3_aa: CASSTASGGAFEQFF
cdr3_nt: TGTGCCAGCAGTACCGCTAGCGGGGGGGCATTTGAGCAGTTCTTC

j_call: TRBJ1-2
d_call: .
clone_size: .
v_call: TRBV30
cdr3_length: 11
cdr3_aa: CAWSVGYGYTF
cdr3_nt: TGTGCCTGGAGTGTTGGCTATGGCTACACCTTC

j_call: TRBJ1-5
d_call: .
clone_size: .
v_call: TRBV15
cdr3_length: 17
cdr3_aa: CATSRPGGRGRHQPQHF
cdr3_nt: TGTGCCACCAGCAGACCTGGGGGGAGGGGTCGTCATCAGCCCCAGCATTTT

j_call: TRBJ2-3
d_call: TRBD2
clone_size: .
v_call: TRBV7-9
cdr3_length: 16
cdr3_aa: CASSLGLAGDTDTQYF
cdr3_nt: TGTGCCAGCAGCTTGGGGCTAGCGGGAGACACAGATACGCAGTATTTT

j_call: TRBJ2-7
d_call: .
clone_size: .
v_call: TRBV24-1
cdr3_length: 15
cdr3_aa: CATRGHGGTLYEQYF
cdr3_nt: TGTGCCACCAGGGGGCATGGGGGGACCCTCTACGAGCAGTACTTC

j_call: TRBJ1-4
d_call: TRBD1
clone_size: .
v_call: TRBV2
cdr3_length: 17
cdr3_aa: CASQGRDRILTNEKLFF
cdr3_nt: TGTGCCAGTCAAGGCCGGGACAGGATTTTAACTAATGAAAAACTGTTTTTT

j_call: TRBJ2-7
d_call: TRBD2
clone_size: .
v_call: TRBV3-1/TRBV3-2
cdr3_length: 15
cdr3_aa: CASSQTSGILYEQYF
cdr3_nt: TGTGCCAGCAGCCAAACTAGCGGGATTCTATACGAGCAGTACTTC

j_call: TRBJ2-1
d_call: .
clone_size: .
v_call: TRBV12-3/TRBV12-4
cdr3_length: 11
cdr3_aa: CASSSYGEQFF
cdr3_nt: TGTGCCAGCAGCAGCTACGGTGAGCAGTTCTTC

j_call: TRBJ1-6
d_call: TRBD1
clone_size: .
v_call: TRBV6-5
cdr3_length: 15
cdr3_aa: CASSYVTGVGSPLHF
cdr3_nt: TGTGCCAGCAGTTACGTCACAGGGGTTGGTTCACCCCTCCACTTT

j_call: TRBJ2-7
d_call: TRBD2
clone_size: .
v_call: TRBV18
cdr3_length: 15
cdr3_aa: CASSSPGLAAYEQYF
cdr3_nt: TGTGCCAGCTCATCTCCGGGACTAGCGGCATACGAGCAGTACTTC

j_call: TRBJ1-6
d_call: .
clone_size: .
v_call: TRBV7-9
cdr3_length: 12
cdr3_aa: CASSLDGPTLHF
cdr3_nt: TGTGCCAGCAGCTTGGACGGGCCCACCCTCCACTTT

j_call: TRBJ1-2
d_call: TRBD1
clone_size: few
v_call: TRBV29-1
cdr3_length: 14
cdr3_aa: CSVSQGAANYGYTF
cdr3_nt: TGCAGCGTTTCACAGGGGGCTGCTAACTATGGCTACACCTTC

j_call: TRBJ1-1
d_call: .
clone_size: .
v_call: TRBV3-1/TRBV3-2
cdr3_length: 14
cdr3_aa: CASSRKNGAGEAFF
cdr3_nt: TGTGCCAGCAGCCGAAAGAATGGGGCGGGAGAAGCTTTCTTT

j_call: TRBJ1-2
d_call: .
clone_size: .
v_call: TRBV6-5
cdr3_length: 15
cdr3_aa: CASSYGGPANYGYTF
cdr3_nt: TGTGCCAGCAGTTACGGGGGGCCGGCTAACTATGGCTACACCTTC

j_call: TRBJ2-2
d_call: TRBD2
clone_size: .
v_call: TRBV13
cdr3_length: 17
cdr3_aa: CASSRQRGGLATGELFF
cdr3_nt: TGTGCCAGCAGCCGTCAGCGGGGGGGCCTTGCCACCGGGGAGCTGTTTTTT

j_call: TRBJ1-3
d_call: .
clone_size: few
v_call: TRBV7-9
cdr3_length: 15
cdr3_aa: CASSAQAGARNTIYF
cdr3_nt: TGTGCCAGCAGCGCCCAAGCAGGGGCTAGAAACACCATATATTTT

j_call: TRBJ2-3
d_call: TRBD2
clone_size: .
v_call: TRBV27
cdr3_length: 14
cdr3_aa: CASKLAGLTDTQYF
cdr3_nt: TGTGCCAGCAAACTAGCGGGACTCACAGATACGCAGTATTTT

j_call: TRBJ1-4
d_call: TRBD1
clone_size: .
v_call: TRBV7-9
cdr3_length: 17
cdr3_aa: CASSLAGRGRVGEKLFF
cdr3_nt: TGTGCCAGCAGCCTAGCGGGCAGGGGGCGAGTAGGGGAAAAACTGTTTTTT

j_call: TRBJ2-5
d_call: TRBD1
clone_size: once
v_call: TRBV5-1
cdr3_length: 15
cdr3_aa: CASSSYDRQGGTQYF
cdr3_nt: TGCGCCAGCAGCTCCTATGACCGACAGGGTGGGACCCAGTACTTC